This TCR beta chain is drawn from a study of neurological immune-mediated disorders. Study-level points and caveats: HTLV-1-associated myelopathy ranked highest for TCR clonal expansion and multiple sclerosis lowest, beneath healthy controls.

This CDR3 comprises 13 residues. Germline V gene lookup returns CDR1 SGHRS and CDR2 YFSETQ. V lost 4 bases and J lost 5, with 12 bases in between. This clonotype occurred many times. Its antigen is currently unknown. In TCRdb, the 5' RACE reads were re-called with MiXCR into one record per CDR3 protein. The sample consists of about 79,000 distinct CDR3 sequences, 13% to 15% of them appearing once. The chain is built from TRBV5-1 and TRBJ2-5; D ambiguous. Specimen: PBMCs. The sequence was collected from a woman between 45 and 65 years old in good health. The CDR3 nucleotides are TGCGCCAGCAGCCCTGACTCCAGGGAGACCCAGTACTTC. Translation: CASSPDSRETQYF.